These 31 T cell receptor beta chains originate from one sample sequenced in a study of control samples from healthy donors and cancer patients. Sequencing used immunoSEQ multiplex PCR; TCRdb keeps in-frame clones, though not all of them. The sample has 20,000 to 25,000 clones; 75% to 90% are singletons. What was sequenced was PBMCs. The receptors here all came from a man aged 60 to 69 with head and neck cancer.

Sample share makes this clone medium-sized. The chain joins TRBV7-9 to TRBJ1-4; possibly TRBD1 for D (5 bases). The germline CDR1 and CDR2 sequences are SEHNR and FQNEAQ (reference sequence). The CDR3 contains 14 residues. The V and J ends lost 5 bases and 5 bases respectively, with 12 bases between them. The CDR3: CASSRGGENEKLFF. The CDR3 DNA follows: TGTGCCAGCAGCCGCGGGGGGGAGAATGAAAAACTGTTTTTT.

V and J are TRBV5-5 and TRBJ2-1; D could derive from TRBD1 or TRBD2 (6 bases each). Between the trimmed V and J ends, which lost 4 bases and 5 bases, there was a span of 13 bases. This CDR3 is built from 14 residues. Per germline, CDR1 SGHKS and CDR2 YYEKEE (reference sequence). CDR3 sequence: CASSPLGGNNEQFF. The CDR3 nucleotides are TGTGCCAGCAGCCCCTTGGGGGGCAACAATGAGCAGTTCTTC.

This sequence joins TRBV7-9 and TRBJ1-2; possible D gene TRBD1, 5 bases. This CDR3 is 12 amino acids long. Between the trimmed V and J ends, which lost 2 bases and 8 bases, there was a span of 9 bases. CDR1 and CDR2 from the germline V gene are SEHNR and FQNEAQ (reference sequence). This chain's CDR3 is CASSLTGEGYTF. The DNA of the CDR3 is TGTGCCAGCAGCTTAACGGGGGAAGGCTACACCTTC.

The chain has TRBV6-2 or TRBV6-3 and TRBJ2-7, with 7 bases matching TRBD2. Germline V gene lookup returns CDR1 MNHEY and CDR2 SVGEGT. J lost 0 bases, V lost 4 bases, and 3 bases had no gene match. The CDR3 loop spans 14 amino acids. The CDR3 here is CASSSGGSSYEQYF. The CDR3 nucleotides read TGTGCCAGCAGTTCTGGCGGGAGCTCCTACGAGCAGTACTTC.

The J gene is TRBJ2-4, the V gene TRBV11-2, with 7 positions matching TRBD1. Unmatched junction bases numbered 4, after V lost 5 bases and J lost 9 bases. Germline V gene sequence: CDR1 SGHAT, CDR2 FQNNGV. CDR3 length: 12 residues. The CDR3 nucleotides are TGTGCCAGCAGCGCCCCAGGGGGCATTCAGTACTTC. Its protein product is CASSAPGGIQYF. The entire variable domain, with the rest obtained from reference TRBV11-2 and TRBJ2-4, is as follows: EAGVAQSPRYKIIEKRQSVAFWCNPISGHATLYWYQQILGQGPKLLIQFQNNGVVDDSQLPKDRFSAERLKGVDSTLKIQPAKLEDSAVYLCASSAPGGIQYFGAGTRLSVL.

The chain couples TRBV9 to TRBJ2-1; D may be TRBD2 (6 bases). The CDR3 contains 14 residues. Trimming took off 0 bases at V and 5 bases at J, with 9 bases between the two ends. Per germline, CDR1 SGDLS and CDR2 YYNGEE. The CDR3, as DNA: TGTGCCAGCAGCGTAGGGACTACCAACAATGAGCAGTTCTTC. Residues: CASSVGTTNNEQFF. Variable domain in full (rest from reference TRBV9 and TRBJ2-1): DSGVTQTPKHLITATGQRVTLRCSPRSGDLSVYWYQQSLDQGLQFLIQYYNGEERAKGNILERFSAQQFPDLHSELNLSSLELGDSALYFCASSVGTTNNEQFFGPGTRLTVL.

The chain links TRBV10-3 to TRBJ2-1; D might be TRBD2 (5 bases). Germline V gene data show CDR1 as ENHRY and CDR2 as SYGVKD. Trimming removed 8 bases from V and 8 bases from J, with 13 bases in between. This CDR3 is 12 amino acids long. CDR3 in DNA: TGTGCCATCGGGAGACTGACCGATGAGCAGTTCTTC. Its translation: CAIGRLTDEQFF.

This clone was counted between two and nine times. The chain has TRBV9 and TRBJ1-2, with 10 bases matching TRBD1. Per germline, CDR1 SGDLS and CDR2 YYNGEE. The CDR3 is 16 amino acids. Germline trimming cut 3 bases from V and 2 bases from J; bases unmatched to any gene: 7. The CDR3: CASSAFPGQGNYGYTF. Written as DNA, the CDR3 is TGTGCCAGCAGCGCCTTCCCGGGACAGGGGAACTATGGCTACACCTTC.

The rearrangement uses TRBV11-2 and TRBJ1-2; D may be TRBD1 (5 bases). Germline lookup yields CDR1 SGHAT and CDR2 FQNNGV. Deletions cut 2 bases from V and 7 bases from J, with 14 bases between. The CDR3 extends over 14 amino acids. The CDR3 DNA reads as TGTGCCAGCAGCTTACAGGGAGCCCCGGCTGGCTACACCTTC. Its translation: CASSLQGAPAGYTF.

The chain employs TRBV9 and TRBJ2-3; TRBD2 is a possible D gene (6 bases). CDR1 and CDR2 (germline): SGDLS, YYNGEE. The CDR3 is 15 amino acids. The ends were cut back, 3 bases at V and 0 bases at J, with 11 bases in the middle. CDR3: CASSEFGTSTDTQYF. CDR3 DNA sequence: TGTGCCAGCAGCGAGTTCGGGACTAGCACAGATACGCAGTATTTT.

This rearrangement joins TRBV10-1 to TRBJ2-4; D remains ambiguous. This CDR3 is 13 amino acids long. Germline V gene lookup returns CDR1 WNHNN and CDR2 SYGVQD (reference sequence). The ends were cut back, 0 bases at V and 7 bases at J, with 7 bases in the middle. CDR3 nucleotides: TGCGCCAGCAGTGAGTCGGGATCTAACATTCAGTACTTC. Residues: CASSESGSNIQYF.

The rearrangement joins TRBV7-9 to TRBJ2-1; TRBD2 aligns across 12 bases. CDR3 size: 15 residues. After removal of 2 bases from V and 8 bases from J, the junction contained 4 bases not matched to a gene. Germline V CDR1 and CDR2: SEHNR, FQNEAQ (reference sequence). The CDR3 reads CASSLLAGGPYEQFF. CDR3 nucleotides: TGTGCCAGCAGCTTACTAGCGGGAGGGCCGTATGAGCAGTTCTTC.

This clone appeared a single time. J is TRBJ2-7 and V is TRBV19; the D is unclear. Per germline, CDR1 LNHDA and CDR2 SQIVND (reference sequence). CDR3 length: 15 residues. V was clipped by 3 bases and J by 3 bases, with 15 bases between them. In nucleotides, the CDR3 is TGTGCCAGTAGTATTCAGCGCAACGAACGCTACGAGCAGTACTTC. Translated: CASSIQRNERYEQYF. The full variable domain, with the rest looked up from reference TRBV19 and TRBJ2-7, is DGGITQSPKYLFRKEGQNVTLSCEQNLNHDAMYWYRQDPGQGLRLIYYSQIVNDFQKGDIAEGYSVSREKKESFPLTVTSAQKNPTAFYLCASSIQRNERYEQYFGPGTRLTVT.

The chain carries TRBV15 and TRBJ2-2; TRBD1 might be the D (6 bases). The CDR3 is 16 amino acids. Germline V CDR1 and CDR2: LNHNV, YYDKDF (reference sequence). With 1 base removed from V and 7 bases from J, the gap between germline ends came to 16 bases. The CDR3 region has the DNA TGTGCCACCAGCAGAGTGGGCAGGGGTATCAGCGGGGAGCTGTTTTTT. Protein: CATSRVGRGISGELFF. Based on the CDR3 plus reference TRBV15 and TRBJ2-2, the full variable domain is DAMVIQNPRYQVTQFGKPVTLSCSQTLNHNVMYWYQQKSSQAPKLLFHYYDKDFNNEADTPDNFQSRRPNTSFCFLDIRSPGLGDTAMYLCATSRVGRGISGELFFGEGSRLTVL.

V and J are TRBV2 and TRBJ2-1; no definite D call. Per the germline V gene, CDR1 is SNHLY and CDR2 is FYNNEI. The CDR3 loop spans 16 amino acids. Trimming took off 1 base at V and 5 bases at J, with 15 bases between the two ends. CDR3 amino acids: CASSEGGTTIHNEQFF. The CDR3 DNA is TGTGCCAGCAGTGAAGGTGGTACTACAATTCACAATGAGCAGTTCTTC.

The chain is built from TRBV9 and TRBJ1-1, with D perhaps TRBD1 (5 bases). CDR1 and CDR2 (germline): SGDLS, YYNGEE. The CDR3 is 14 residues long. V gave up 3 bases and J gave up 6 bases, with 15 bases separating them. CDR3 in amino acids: CASSGGSLRAEAFF. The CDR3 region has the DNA TGTGCCAGCAGCGGGGGGTCTTTAAGGGCTGAAGCTTTCTTT.

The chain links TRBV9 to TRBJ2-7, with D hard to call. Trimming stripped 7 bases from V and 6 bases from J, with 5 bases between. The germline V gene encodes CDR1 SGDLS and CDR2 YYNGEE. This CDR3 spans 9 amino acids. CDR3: CASDGEQYV. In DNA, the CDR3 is TGTGCCAGCGACGGCGAGCAGTACGTC.

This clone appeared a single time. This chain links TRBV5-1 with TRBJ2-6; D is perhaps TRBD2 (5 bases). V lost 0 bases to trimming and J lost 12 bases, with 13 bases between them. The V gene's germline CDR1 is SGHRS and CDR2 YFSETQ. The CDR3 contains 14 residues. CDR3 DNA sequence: TGCGCCAGCAGCTTGGACACGGAACTAGGCGTCCTGACTTTC. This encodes CASSLDTELGVLTF.

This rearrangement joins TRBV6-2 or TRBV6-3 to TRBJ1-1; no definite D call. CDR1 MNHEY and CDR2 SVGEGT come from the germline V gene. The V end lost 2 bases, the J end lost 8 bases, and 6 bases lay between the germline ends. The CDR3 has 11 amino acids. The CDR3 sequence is CASSYGQEAFF. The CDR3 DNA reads TGTGCCAGCAGTTACGGGCAGGAAGCTTTCTTT.

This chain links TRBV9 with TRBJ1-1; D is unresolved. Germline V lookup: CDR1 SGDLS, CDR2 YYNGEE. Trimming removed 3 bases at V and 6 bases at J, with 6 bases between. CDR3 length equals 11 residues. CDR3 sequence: CASSGAAEAFF. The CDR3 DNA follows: TGTGCCAGCAGCGGGGCAGCTGAAGCTTTCTTT.

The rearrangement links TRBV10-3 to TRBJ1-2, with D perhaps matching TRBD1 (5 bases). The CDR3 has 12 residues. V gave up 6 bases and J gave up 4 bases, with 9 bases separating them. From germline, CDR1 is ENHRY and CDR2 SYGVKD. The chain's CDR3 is CAIRGGFYGYTF. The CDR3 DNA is TGTGCCATCAGGGGGGGGTTCTATGGCTACACCTTC.

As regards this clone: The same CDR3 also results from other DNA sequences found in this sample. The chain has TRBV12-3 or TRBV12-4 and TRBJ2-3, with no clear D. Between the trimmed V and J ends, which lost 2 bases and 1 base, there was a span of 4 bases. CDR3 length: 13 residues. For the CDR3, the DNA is TGTGCCAGCAGTTTACGCGGCACAGATACGCAGTATTTT. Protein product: CASSLRGTDTQYF.

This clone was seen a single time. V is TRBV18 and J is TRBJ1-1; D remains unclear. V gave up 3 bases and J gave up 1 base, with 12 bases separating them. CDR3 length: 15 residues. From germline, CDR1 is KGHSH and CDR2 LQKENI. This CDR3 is CASSPGQSGNTEAFF. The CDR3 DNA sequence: TGTGCCAGCTCACCGGGTCAATCGGGGAACACTGAAGCTTTCTTT.

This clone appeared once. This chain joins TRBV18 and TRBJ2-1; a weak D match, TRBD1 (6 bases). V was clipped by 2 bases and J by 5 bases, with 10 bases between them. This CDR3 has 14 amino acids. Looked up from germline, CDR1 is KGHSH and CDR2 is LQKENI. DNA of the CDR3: TGTGCCAGCTCACCAAAGGGGGACGACAATGAGCAGTTCTTC. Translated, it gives CASSPKGDDNEQFF.

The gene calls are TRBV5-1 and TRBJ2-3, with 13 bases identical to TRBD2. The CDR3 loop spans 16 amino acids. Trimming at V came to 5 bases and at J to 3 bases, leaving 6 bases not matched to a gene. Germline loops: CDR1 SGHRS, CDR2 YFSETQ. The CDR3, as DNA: TGCGCCAGCAGATCCAAGACTAGCGGGAGGACAGATACGCAGTATTTT. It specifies CASRSKTSGRTDTQYF.

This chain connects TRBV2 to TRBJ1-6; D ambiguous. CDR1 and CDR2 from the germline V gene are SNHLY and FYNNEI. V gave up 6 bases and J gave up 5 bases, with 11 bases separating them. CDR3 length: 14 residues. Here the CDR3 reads CASSSVRDNSPLHF. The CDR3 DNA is TGTGCCAGCAGCTCGGTAAGAGATAATTCACCCCTCCACTTT.

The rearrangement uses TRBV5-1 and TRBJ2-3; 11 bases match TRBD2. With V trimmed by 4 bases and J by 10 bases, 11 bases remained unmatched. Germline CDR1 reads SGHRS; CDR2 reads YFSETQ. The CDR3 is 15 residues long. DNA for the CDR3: TGCGCCAGCAGCAAAGGGACTAGCGGCACCCGTGCGCAGTATTTT. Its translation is CASSKGTSGTRAQYF. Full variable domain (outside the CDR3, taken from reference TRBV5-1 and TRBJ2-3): KAGVTQTPRYLIKTRGQQVTLSCSPISGHRSVSWYQQTPGQGLQFLFEYFSETQRNKGNFPGRFSGRQFSNSRSEMNVSTLELGDSALYLCASSKGTSGTRAQYFGPGTRLTVL.

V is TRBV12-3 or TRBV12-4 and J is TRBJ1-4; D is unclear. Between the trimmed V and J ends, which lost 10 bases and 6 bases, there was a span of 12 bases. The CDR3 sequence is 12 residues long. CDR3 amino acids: CATSSEDEKLFF. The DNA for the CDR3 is TGTGCCACTTCATCTGAGGATGAAAAACTGTTTTTT.

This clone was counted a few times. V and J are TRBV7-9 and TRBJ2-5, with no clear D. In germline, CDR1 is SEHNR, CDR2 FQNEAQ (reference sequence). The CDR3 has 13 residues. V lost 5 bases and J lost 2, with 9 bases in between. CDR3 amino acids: CASSPPRQETQYF. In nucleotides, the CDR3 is TGTGCCAGCAGCCCCCCCCGACAAGAGACCCAGTACTTC.

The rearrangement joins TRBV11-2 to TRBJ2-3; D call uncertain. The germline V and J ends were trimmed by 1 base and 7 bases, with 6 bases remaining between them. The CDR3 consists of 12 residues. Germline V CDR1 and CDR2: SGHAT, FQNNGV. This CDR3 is CASSLVLHTQYF. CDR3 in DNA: TGTGCCAGCAGCTTAGTTCTACATACGCAGTATTTT.

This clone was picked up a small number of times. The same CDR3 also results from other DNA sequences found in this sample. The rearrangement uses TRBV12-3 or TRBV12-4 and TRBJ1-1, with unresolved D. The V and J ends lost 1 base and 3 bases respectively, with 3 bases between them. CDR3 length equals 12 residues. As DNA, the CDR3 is TGTGCCAGCAGTTTAGGAGACACTGAAGCTTTCTTT. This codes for CASSLGDTEAFF.